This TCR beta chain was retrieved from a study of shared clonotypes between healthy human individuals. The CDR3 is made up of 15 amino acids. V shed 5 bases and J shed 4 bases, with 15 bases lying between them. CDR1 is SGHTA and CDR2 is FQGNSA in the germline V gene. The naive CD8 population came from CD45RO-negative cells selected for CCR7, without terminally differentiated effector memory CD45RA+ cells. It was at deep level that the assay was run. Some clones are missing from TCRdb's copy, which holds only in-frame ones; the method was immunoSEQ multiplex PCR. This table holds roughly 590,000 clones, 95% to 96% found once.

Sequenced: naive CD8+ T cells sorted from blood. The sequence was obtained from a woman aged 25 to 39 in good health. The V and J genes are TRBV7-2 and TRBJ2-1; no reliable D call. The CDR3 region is CASSSDLGPYNEQFF. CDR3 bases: TGTGCCAGCAGCAGCGACCTTGGGCCTTACAATGAGCAGTTCTTC.